What follows describes a single T cell receptor (beta chain). Its antigen is currently unknown. The data derive from a study of cytomegalovirus exposure and HLA in healthy donors. Study-level findings and limits: Researchers reported in a later analysis that common viral pathogens appeared linked to several top clusters.

CDR1 is SGHTA, CDR2 FQGNSA, per germline. The V and J ends lost 5 bases and 6 bases respectively, with 14 bases between them. This CDR3 has 13 amino acids. This PCR relied on a set of 60 Vbeta primers and 13 Jbeta primers. Assay used: immunoSEQ multiplex PCR; TCRdb lists only in-frame clones, some missing. The data contain some 130,000 clones, approximately 70% of them seen just once; the ten biggest clones take up about 1.2%. Among the donors, all were healthy bone marrow donors. This chain connects TRBV7-2 to TRBJ2-7; unclear D gene. The sequenced sample consisted of PBMCs. This receptor was taken from a woman aged 40 to 50 in good health and CMV-seronegative. The CDR3 sequence is CASSHPPVREQYF. CDR3 bases: TGTGCCAGCAGCCATCCGCCGGTGCGCGAGCAGTACTTC.